Each of the 5 T cell receptor beta chains below was sequenced from the same sample in a study of blood T cell repertoires in COVID-19. The data were produced by immunoSEQ multiplex PCR, yet TCRdb's version contains in-frame clones alone and is incomplete. The sample has approximately 300,000 clones, around 90% seen once. Sequencing was performed on PBMCs or T cells enriched from blood (not recorded which). These receptors came from a woman younger than 45 who had recovered from COVID-19.

This chain connects TRBV12-5 to TRBJ1-4; no reliable D call. CDR1 and CDR2 (germline): LGHNT, FRNRAP. This CDR3 contains 16 residues. Trimming shortened V by 0 bases and J by 8 bases, and 16 bases separated the two germline ends. The CDR3 DNA reads TGTGCTAGTGGTTTGGTACAACAACATCCCGTCGAAAAACTGTTTTTT. This sequence encodes CASGLVQQHPVEKLFF.

The rearrangement links TRBV7-2 to TRBJ2-1, with 9 bases that match TRBD2. CDR1 is SGHTA, CDR2 FQGNSA, per germline. The CDR3 loop spans 14 amino acids. V was clipped by 5 bases and J by 6 bases; unmatched bases: 5. CDR3 sequence reads: CASSIASGVNEQFF. CDR3 coding DNA: TGTGCCAGCAGCATCGCTAGCGGGGTCAATGAGCAGTTCTTC.

The genes are TRBV29-1 and TRBJ1-5; D gene unclear. V was cut by 4 bases and J by 2 bases, with 12 bases left in between. This CDR3 is 14 amino acids long. From germline, CDR1 is SQVTM and CDR2 ANQGSEA. CDR3 in DNA: TGCAGCGTTGGGGCAACTGATGGCAATCAGCCCCAGCATTTT. This codes for CSVGATDGNQPQHF.

The V call is TRBV4-1, the J call TRBJ2-5; 8 nucleotides match TRBD1. The germline V gene encodes CDR1 MGHRA and CDR2 YSYEKL. Germline trimming cut 2 bases from V and 5 bases from J; bases unmatched to any gene: 7. The CDR3 consists of 15 residues. The CDR3 region has the DNA TGCGCCAGCAGCCAATCTGCAGGGGGCCGTGAGACCCAGTACTTC. Translating gives CASSQSAGGRETQYF.

The V and J genes are TRBV7-8 and TRBJ2-7; D might be TRBD2 (5 bases). V lost 1 base and J 3 bases, leaving 7 bases between the germline ends. Germline assignment: CDR1 SGHVS and CDR2 FQNEAQ. This CDR3 has 13 amino acids. The CDR3 here is CASSLGEFYEQYF. The CDR3 DNA sequence: TGTGCCAGCAGCTTAGGGGAGTTCTACGAGCAGTACTTC. Variable domain in full (rest from reference TRBV7-8 and TRBJ2-7): GAGVSQSPRYKVAKRGQDVALRCDPISGHVSLFWYQQALGQGPEFLTYFQNEAQLDKSGLPSDRFFAERPEGSVSTLKIQRTQQEDSAVYLCASSLGEFYEQYFGPGTRLTVT.